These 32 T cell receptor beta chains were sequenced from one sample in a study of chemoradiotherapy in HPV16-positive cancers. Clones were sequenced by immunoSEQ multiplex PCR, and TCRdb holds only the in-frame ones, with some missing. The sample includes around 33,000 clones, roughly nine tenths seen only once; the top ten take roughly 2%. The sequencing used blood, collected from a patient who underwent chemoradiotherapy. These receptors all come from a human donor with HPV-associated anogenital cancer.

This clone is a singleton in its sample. The CDR3 sequence is CASFLTGKDTQYF. The CDR3 coding sequence is TGTGCCAGTTTCCTGACAGGGAAAGATACGCAGTATTTT. V gene TRBV18 combines with J gene TRBJ2-3; 7 bases agree with TRBD1. After removal of 9 bases from V and 5 bases from J, the junction contained 8 bases not matched to a gene. The germline V gene has CDR1 KGHSH and CDR2 LQKENI. This CDR3 spans 13 amino acids.

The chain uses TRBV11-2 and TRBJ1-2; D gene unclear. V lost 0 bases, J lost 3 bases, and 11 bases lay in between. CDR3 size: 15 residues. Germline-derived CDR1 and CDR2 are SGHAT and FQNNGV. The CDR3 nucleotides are TGTGCCAGCAGCTTAGAATGGGGTGCGGACTATGGCTACACCTTC. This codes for CASSLEWGADYGYTF.

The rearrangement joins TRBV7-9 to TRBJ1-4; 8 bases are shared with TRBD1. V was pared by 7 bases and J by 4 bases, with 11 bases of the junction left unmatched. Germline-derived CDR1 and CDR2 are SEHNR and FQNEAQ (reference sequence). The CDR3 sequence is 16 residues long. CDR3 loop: CASKTTPGGDNEKLFF. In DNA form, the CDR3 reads TGTGCCAGCAAGACGACCCCAGGGGGCGATAATGAAAAACTGTTTTTT.

The CDR3 DNA reads TGTGCCACCAGCAGAGATAGGGATGAAAAACTGTTTTTT. This codes for CATSRDRDEKLFF. The rearrangement links TRBV15 to TRBJ1-4; D remains unclear. V was shortened by 0 bases and J by 6 bases, with 5 bases between the two germline ends. The CDR3 sequence is 13 residues long. Germline CDR1 LNHNV, CDR2 YYDKDF (reference sequence).

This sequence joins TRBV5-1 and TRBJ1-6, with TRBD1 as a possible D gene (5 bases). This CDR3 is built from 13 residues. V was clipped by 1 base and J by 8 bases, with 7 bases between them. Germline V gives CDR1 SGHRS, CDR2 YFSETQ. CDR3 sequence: CASSLLGDSPLHF. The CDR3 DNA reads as TGCGCCAGCAGCTTGCTAGGGGATTCACCCCTCCACTTT. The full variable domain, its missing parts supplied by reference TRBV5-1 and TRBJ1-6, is KAGVTQTPRYLIKTRGQQVTLSCSPISGHRSVSWYQQTPGQGLQFLFEYFSETQRNKGNFPGRFSGRQFSNSRSEMNVSTLELGDSALYLCASSLLGDSPLHFGNGTRLTVT.

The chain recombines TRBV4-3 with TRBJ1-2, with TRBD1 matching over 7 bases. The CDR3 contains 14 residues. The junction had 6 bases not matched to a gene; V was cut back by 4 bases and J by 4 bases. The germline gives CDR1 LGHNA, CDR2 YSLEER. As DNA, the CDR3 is TGCGCCAGCAGCCCCGAGGGGGCTGGCTATGGCTACACCTTC. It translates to CASSPEGAGYGYTF.

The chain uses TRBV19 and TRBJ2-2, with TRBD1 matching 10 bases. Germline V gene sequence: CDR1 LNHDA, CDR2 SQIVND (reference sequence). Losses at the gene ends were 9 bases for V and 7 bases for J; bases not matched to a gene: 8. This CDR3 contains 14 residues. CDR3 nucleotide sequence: TGTGCCAGCAACAGACAGGGGGCGAGCGGGGAGCTGTTTTTT. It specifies CASNRQGASGELFF.

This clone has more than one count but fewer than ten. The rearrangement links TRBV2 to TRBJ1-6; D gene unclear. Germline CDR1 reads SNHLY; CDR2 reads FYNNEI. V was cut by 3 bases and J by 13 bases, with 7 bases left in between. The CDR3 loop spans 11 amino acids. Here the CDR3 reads CASSEAYPLHF. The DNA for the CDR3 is TGTGCCAGCAGTGAGGCTTATCCCCTCCACTTT.

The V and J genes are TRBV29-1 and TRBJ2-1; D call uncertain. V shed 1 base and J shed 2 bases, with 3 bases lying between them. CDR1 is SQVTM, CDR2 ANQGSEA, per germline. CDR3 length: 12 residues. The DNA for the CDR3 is TGCAGCGTTGAAGGGGCCTACAATGAGCAGTTCTTC. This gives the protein CSVEGAYNEQFF.

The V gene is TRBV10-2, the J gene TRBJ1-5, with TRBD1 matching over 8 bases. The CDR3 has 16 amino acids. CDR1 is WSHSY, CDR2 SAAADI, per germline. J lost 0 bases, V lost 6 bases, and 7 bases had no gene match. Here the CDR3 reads CASRGTGSYSNQPQHF. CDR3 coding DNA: TGCGCCAGCAGAGGGACAGGCTCCTATAGCAATCAGCCCCAGCATTTT.

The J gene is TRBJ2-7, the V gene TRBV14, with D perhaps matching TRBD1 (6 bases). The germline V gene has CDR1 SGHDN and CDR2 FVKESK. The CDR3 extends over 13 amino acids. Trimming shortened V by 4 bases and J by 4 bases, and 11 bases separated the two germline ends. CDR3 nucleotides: TGTGCCAGCAGCCGCCAACAGGGATACGAGCAGTACTTC. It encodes CASSRQQGYEQYF.

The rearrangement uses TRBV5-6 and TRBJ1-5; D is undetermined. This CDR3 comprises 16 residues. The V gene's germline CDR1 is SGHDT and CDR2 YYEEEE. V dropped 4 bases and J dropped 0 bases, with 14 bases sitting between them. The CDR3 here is CASSRMAQPSNQPQHF. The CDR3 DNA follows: TGTGCCAGCAGCCGAATGGCACAGCCTAGCAATCAGCCCCAGCATTTT.

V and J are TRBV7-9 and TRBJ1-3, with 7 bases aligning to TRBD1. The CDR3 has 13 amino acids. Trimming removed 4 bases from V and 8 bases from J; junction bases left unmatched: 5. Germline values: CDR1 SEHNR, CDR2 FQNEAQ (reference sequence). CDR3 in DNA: TGTGCCAGCAGCTCCGACAGGGAGGACACCATATATTTT. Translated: CASSSDREDTIYF.

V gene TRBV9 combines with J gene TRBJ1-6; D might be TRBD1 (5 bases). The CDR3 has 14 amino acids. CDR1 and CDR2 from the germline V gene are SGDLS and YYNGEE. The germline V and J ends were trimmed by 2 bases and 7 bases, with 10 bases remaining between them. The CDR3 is CASSVGGENSPLHF. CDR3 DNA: TGTGCCAGCAGCGTGGGGGGGGAGAATTCACCCCTCCACTTT.

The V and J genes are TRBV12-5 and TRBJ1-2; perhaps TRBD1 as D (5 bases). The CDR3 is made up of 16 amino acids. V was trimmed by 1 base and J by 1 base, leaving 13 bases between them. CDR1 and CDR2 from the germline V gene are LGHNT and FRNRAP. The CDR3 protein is CASGLATGTYNYGYTF. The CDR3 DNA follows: TGTGCTAGTGGTTTGGCGACCGGGACTTATAACTATGGCTACACCTTC.

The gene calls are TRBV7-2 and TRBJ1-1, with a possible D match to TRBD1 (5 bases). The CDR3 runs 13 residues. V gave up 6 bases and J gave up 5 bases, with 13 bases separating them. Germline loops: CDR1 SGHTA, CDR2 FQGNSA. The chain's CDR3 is CASRQGEWTEAFF. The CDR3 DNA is TGTGCCAGCAGACAAGGGGAATGGACTGAAGCTTTCTTT.

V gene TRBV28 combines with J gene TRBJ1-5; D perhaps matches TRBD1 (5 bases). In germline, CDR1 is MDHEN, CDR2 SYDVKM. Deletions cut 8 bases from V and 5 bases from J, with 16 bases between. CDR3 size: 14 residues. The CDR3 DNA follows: TGTGCCAGCCTAAGCGGGCAGGGCGATCAGCCCCAGCATTTT. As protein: CASLSGQGDQPQHF.

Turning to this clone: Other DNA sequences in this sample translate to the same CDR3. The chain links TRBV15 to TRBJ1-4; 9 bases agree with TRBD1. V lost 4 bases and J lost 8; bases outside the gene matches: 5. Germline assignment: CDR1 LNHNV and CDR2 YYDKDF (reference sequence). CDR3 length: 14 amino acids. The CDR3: CATSTGQGSEKLFF. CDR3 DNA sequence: TGTGCCACCAGCACGGGACAGGGTAGCGAAAAACTGTTTTTT.

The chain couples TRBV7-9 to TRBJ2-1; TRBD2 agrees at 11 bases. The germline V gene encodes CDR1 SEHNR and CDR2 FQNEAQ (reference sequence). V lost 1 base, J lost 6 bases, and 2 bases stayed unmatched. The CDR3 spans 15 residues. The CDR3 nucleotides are TGTGCCAGCAGCTTAGTACTAGCGGGGGTCAATGAGCAGTTCTTC. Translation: CASSLVLAGVNEQFF. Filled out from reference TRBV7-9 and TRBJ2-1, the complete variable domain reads DTGVSQNPRHKITKRGQNVTFRCDPISEHNRLYWYRQTLGQGPEFLTYFQNEAQLEKSRLLSDRFSAERPKGSFSTLEIQRTEQGDSAMYLCASSLVLAGVNEQFFGPGTRLTVL.

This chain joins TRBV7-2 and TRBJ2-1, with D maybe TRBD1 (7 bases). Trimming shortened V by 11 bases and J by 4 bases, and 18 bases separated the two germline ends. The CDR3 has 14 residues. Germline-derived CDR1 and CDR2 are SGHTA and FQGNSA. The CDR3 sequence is CAVLVEGAYNEQFF. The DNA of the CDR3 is TGTGCCGTGCTCGTGGAGGGGGCTTACAATGAGCAGTTCTTC.

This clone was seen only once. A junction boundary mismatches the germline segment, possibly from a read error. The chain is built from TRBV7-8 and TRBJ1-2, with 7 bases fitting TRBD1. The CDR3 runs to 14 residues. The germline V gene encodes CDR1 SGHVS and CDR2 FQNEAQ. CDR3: CASSSLRGGYVYTF. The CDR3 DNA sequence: TGTGCCAGCAGCTCCCTGAGAGGGGGCTATGTCTACACCTTC.

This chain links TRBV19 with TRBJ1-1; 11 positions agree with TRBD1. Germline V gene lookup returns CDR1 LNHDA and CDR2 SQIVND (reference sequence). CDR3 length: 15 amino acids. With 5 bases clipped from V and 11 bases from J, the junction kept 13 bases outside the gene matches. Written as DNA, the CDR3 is TGTGCCAGTAGTCTGACACGGACAGGGGGCAAGGTGGCTTTCTTT. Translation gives CASSLTRTGGKVAFF.

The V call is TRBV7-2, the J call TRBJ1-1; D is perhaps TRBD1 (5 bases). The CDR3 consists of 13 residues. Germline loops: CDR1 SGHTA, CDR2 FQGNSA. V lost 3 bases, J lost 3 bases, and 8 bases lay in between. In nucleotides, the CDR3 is TGTGCCAGCAGCTTCTCCAGGGACACTGAAGCTTTCTTT. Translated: CASSFSRDTEAFF.

This CDR3 is CASSLRGDDEQFF. CDR3 bases: TGTGCCAGCAGCTTGAGAGGGGACGATGAGCAGTTCTTC. The rearrangement links TRBV5-4 to TRBJ2-1; D tentatively fits TRBD1 or TRBD2 (5 bases each). Trimming cost V 1 base and J 8 bases, with 10 bases left between them. Germline assignment: CDR1 SGHNT and CDR2 YYREEE (reference sequence). This CDR3 spans 13 amino acids.

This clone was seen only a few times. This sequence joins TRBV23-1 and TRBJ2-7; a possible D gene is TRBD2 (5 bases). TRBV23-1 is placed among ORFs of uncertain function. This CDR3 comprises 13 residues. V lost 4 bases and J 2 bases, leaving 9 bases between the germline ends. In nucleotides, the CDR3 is TGCGCCAGCAGTCTGCGGGTGGCCTACGAGCAGTACTTC. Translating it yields CASSLRVAYEQYF.

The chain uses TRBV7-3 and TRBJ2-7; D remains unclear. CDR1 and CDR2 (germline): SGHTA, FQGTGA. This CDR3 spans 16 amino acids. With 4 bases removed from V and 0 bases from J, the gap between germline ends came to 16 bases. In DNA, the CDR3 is TGTGCCAGCAGCTATCGACTCGGAAGAGGCTCCTACGAGCAGTACTTC. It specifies CASSYRLGRGSYEQYF.

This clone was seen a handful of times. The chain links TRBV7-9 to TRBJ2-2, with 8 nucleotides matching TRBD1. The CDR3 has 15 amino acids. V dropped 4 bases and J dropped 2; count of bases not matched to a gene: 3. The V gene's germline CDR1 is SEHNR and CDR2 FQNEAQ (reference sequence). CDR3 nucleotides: TGTGCCAGCAGCTCCGGGACAGGCAACACCGGGGAGCTGTTTTTT. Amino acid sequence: CASSSGTGNTGELFF.

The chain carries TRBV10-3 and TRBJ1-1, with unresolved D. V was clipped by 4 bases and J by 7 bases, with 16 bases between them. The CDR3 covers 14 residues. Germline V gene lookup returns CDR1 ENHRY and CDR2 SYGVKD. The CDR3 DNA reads TGTGCCATCAGTGCAGCGGCTTCCCAGCTTGAAGCTTTCTTT. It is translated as CAISAAASQLEAFF.

The DNA of the CDR3 is TGTGCCAGCAGCCAAGAAGTCGGACATATTGGAAACACCATATATTTT. This translates into CASSQEVGHIGNTIYF. The V call is TRBV14, the J call TRBJ1-3; possibly TRBD1 for D (5 bases). The V gene's germline CDR1 is SGHDN and CDR2 FVKESK. V lost 0 bases, J lost 3 bases, and 12 bases lay in between. The CDR3 consists of 16 residues. Complete variable domain (other parts from reference TRBV14 and TRBJ1-3): EAGVTQFPSHSVIEKGQTVTLRCDPISGHDNLYWYRRVMGKEIKFLLHFVKESKQDESGMPNNRFLAERTGGTYSTLKVQPAELEDSGVYFCASSQEVGHIGNTIYFGEGSWLTVV.

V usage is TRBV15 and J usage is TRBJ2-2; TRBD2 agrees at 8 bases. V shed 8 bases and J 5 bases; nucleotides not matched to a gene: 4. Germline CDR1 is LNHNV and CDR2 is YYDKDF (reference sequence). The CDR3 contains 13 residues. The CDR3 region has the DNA TGTGCCACCCGGACGGGGGGGACCGGGGAGCTGTTTTTT. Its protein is CATRTGGTGELFF. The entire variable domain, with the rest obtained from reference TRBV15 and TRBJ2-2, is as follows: DAMVIQNPRYQVTQFGKPVTLSCSQTLNHNVMYWYQQKSSQAPKLLFHYYDKDFNNEADTPDNFQSRRPNTSFCFLDIRSPGLGDTAMYLCATRTGGTGELFFGEGSRLTVL.

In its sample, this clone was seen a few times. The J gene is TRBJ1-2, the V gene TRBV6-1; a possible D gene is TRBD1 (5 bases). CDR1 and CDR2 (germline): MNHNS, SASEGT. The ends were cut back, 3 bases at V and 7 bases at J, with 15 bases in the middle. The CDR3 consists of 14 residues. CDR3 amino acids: CASSETSSRGGYTF. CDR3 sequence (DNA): TGTGCCAGCAGTGAGACATCCTCAAGGGGTGGCTACACCTTC.

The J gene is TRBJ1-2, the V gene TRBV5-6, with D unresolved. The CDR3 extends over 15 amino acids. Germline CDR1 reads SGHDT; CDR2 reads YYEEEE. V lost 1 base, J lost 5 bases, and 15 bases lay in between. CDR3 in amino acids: CASSLLDPGVYGYTF. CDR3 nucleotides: TGTGCCAGCAGCTTGCTGGACCCAGGAGTATATGGCTACACCTTC.